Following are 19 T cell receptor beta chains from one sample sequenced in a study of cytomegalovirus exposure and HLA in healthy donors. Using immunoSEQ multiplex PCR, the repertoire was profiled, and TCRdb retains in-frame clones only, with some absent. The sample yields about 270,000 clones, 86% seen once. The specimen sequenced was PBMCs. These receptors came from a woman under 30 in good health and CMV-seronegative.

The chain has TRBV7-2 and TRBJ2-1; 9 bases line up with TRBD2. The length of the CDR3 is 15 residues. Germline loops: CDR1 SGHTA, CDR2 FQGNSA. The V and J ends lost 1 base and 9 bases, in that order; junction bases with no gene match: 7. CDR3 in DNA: TGTGCCAGCAGCTTAGTAGCTAGCGGGGCGAGTGAGCAGTTCTTC. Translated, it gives CASSLVASGASEQFF.

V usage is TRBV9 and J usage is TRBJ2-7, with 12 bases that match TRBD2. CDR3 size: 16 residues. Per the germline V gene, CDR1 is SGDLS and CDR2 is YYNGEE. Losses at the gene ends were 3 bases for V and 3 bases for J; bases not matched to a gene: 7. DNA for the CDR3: TGTGCCAGCAGCGGGGCCCTAGCGGGGGGGAACTACGAGCAGTACTTC. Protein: CASSGALAGGNYEQYF.

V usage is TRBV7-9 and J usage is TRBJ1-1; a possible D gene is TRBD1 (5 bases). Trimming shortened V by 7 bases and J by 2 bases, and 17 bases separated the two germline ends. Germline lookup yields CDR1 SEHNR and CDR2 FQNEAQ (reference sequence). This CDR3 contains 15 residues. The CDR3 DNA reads TGTGCCAGCACCCGAAAGGGGCTTATAAACACTGAAGCTTTCTTT. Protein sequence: CASTRKGLINTEAFF.

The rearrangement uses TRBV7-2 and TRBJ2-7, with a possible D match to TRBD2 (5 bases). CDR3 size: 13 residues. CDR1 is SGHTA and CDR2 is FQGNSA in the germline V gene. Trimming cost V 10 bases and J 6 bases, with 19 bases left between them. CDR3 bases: TGTGCCATACGAAGCGGCCCAGCACTCGAGCAGTACTTC. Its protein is CAIRSGPALEQYF.

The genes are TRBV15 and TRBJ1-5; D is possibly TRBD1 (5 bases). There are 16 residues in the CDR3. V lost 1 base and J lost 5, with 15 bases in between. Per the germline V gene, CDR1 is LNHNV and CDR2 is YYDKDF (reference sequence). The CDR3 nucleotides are TGTGCCACCAGCAGAGCTGGAAGACAGACGGATCAGCCCCAGCATTTT. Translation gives CATSRAGRQTDQPQHF.

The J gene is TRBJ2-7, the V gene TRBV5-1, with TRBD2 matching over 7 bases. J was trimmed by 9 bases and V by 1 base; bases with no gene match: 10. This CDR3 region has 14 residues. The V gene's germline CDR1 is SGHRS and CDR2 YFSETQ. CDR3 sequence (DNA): TGCGCCAGCAGCTTGAGCCTAGCGGATTGGAGGCAGTACTTC. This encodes CASSLSLADWRQYF.

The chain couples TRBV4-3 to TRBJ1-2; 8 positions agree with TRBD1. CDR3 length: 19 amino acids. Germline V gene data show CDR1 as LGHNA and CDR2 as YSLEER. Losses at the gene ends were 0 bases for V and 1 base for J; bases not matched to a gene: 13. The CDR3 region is CASSQDTPLWTGINYGYTF. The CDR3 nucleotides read TGCGCCAGCAGCCAAGATACCCCTTTATGGACAGGGATTAACTATGGCTACACCTTC.

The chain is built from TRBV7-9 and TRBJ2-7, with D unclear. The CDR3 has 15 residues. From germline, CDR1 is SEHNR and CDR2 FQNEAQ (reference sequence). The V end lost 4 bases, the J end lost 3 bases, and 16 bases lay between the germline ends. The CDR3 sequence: CASSSDMQSSYEQYF. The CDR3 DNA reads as TGTGCCAGCAGCTCCGACATGCAATCGAGCTACGAGCAGTACTTC.

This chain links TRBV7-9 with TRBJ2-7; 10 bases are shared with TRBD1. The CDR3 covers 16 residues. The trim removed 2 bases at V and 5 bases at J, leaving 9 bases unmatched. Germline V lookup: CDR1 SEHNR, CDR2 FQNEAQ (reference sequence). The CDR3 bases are TGTGCCAGCAGCTTACGCGTGGGACAGGGGTCCCACGAGCAGTACTTC. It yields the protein CASSLRVGQGSHEQYF.

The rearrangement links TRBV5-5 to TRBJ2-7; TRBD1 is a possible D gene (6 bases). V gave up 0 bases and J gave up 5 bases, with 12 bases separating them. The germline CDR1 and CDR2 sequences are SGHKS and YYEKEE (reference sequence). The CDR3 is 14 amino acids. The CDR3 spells CASSLAAGVHEQYF. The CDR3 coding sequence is TGTGCCAGCAGCTTGGCTGCAGGGGTCCACGAGCAGTACTTC.

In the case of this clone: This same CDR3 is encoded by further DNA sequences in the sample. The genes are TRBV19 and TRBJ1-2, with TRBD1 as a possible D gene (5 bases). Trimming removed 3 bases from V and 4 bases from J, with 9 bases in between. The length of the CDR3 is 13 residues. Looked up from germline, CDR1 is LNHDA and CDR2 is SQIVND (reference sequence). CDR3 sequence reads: CASSIPQGYGYTF. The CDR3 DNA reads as TGTGCCAGTAGTATTCCCCAGGGCTATGGCTACACCTTC.

The CDR3 bases are TGTGCCAGCGCTGAGACAGTCAATCAGCCCCAGCATTTT. This gives the protein CASAETVNQPQHF. This sequence joins TRBV6-4 and TRBJ1-5, with TRBD1 as a possible D gene (5 bases). The CDR3 is 13 amino acids. V lost 8 bases to trimming and J lost 3 bases, with 11 bases between them. Germline CDR1 reads MRHNA; CDR2 reads SNTAGT.

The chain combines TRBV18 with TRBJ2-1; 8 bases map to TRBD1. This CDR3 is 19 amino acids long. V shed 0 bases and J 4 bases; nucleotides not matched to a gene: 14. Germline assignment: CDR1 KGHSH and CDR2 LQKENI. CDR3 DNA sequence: TGTGCCAGCTCACCACCTTCAGGGGGCAGAATAAGGGCGTACAATGAGCAGTTCTTC. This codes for CASSPPSGGRIRAYNEQFF.

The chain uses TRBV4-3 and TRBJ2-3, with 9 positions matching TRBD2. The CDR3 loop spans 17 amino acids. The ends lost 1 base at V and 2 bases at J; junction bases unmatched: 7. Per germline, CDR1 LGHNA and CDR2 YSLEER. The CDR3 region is CASSQGHSGGFTDTQYF. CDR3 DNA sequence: TGCGCCAGCAGCCAAGGACATAGCGGGGGCTTCACAGATACGCAGTATTTT.

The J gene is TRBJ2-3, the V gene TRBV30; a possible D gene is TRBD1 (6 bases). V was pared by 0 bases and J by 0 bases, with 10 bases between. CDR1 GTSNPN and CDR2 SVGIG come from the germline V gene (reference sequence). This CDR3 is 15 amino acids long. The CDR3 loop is CAWSVGTQSTDTQYF. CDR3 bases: TGTGCCTGGAGTGTTGGGACACAAAGCACAGATACGCAGTATTTT.

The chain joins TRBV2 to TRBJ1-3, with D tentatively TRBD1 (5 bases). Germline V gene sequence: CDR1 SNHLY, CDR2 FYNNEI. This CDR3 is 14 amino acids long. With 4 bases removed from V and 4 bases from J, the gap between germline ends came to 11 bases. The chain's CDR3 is CASSGQTGGNTIYF. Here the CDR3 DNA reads TGTGCCAGCAGTGGACAGACCGGGGGAAACACCATATATTTT.

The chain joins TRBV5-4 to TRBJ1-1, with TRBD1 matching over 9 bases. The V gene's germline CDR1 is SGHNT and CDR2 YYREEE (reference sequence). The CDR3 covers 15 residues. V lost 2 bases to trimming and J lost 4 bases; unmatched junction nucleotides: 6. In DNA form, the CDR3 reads TGTGCCAGCAGCTTACAGGGGGCTCGGGTCACTGAAGCTTTCTTT. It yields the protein CASSLQGARVTEAFF.

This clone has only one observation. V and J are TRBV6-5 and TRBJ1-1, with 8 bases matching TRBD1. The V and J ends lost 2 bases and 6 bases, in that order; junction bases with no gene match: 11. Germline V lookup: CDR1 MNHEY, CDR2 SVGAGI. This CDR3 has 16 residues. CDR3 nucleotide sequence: TGTGCCAGCAGTTACCTGTCACCGGGACAGGCGGCTGAAGCTTTCTTT. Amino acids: CASSYLSPGQAAEAFF.

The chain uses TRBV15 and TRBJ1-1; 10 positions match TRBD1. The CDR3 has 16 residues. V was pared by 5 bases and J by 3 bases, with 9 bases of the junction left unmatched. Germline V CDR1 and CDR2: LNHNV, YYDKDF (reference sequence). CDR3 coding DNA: TGTGCCACCAGCTTTCTGGCCGGGACAGGGGACACTGAAGCTTTCTTT. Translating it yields CATSFLAGTGDTEAFF.